This T cell receptor beta chain was recorded in a study of blood T cell repertoires in COVID-19. Study summary: COVID-19 samples, acute and convalescent, were from the United States, Italy and Spain. T cells, B-cell-depleted T cells, or PBMCs supplied cDNA or gDNA.

Here immunoSEQ multiplex PCR was the method, and the copy in TCRdb shows in-frame clones only, minus some. The sample includes some 87,000 clones, about 82% of them seen just once. The sequenced sample consisted of peripheral blood. The TCR comes from a woman in her seventies with active or convalescent COVID-19.

CDR3 in DNA: TGTGCCAGCAGTTTCCTAACAGGGGGCGCGGGTCAGCCCCAGCATTTT. The encoded protein is CASSFLTGGAGQPQHF. The gene calls are TRBV28 and TRBJ1-5; 9 nucleotides align to TRBD1. V lost 3 bases and J lost 6; bases outside the gene matches: 9. The CDR3 is made up of 16 amino acids. CDR1 is MDHEN and CDR2 is SYDVKM in the germline V gene.